This entry describes one T cell receptor (beta chain). As yet, its antigen is unknown. The data are from a study of CD8+CD57+ T cells in acquired aplastic anemia. The wider study: Sorted CD4+ and CD8+ cells gave an average of about 3 ug of DNA. Read counts for CD4+ cells (from healthy donors) averaged roughly 10 million.

Both TCR beta VDJ combination and CDR3 sequence profiling were carried out. Genomic DNA was the template for this profiling. TCRdb reprocessed the reads via MiXCR and lists one record per CDR3 protein. The data show 400,000 to 450,000 distinct CDR3 sequences, around 72% seen once. Study-level findings and limits: Patients and healthy controls showed no significant CD8+ Simpson's diversity difference. Researchers report that about 29 CD8+ CDR3 sequences appeared in both patients and controls.

This receptor was obtained from a human donor in good health, serving as a control. Sequences were obtained from sorted CD4+, CD8+, or CD8+CD57+ T cells (not recorded which) from PBMCs.

As DNA, the CDR3 is TGCAGCGTTACTAAGGGGCAAGAGACCCAGTACTTC. Translated: CSVTKGQETQYF. This chain uses TRBV29-1 with TRBJ2-5; TRBD1 might be the D (5 bases). The CDR3 runs 12 residues. V was shortened by 5 bases and J by 2 bases, with 9 bases between the two germline ends. The germline V gene encodes CDR1 SQVTM and CDR2 ANQGSEA.